Presented here are 30 T cell receptor beta chains from one specimen sequenced in a study of cytomegalovirus exposure and HLA in healthy donors (dated 2017 in TCRdb). The library was built by means of the immunoSEQ multiplex PCR assay. For the multiplex PCR, a mixture combining 60 forward primers for TCR Vbeta segments and 13 reverse primers for TCR Jbeta segments was used. Not all clones reach the TCRdb copy of this immuneACCESS table, which keeps in-frame sequences only. Checked studies attribute under half of the gap to unresolved V genes and leave the rest unexplained. In all, the sample holds around 80,000 clones, and under 65% of those were seen once. The top ten hold approximately 4% of the sample. What was sequenced was PBMCs. These receptor sequences come from a male donor in good health and CMV-seropositive.

This chain joins TRBV2 and TRBJ1-5; D ambiguous. V was clipped by 3 bases and J by 3 bases, with 3 bases between them. Per germline, CDR1 SNHLY and CDR2 FYNNEI. This CDR3 region has 12 residues. The CDR3 loop is CASSDFNQPQHF. DNA for the CDR3: TGTGCCAGCAGTGACTTCAATCAGCCCCAGCATTTT.

This clone showed up just a few times. The V call is TRBV6-6, the J call TRBJ1-1; D is undetermined. CDR1 is MNHNY, CDR2 SVGAGI, per germline (reference sequence). The ends were cut back, 0 bases at V and 6 bases at J, with 11 bases in the middle. The CDR3 spans 14 residues. The CDR3 DNA reads as TGTGCCAGCAGTTACTCGGGAGGAGTGGCTGAAGCTTTCTTT. This gives the protein CASSYSGGVAEAFF.

This clone has more than one count but fewer than ten. The rearrangement joins TRBV11-2 to TRBJ1-1; D unclear. V was pared by 0 bases and J by 4 bases, with 6 bases between. This CDR3 is 13 amino acids long. CDR1 is SGHAT, CDR2 FQNNGV, per germline. In DNA form, the CDR3 reads TGTGCCAGCAGCTTAGAGGGGAGCACTGAAGCTTTCTTT. This codes for CASSLEGSTEAFF. The variable domain in full, completed from reference TRBV11-2 and TRBJ1-1, reads EAGVAQSPRYKIIEKRQSVAFWCNPISGHATLYWYQQILGQGPKLLIQFQNNGVVDDSQLPKDRFSAERLKGVDSTLKIQPAKLEDSAVYLCASSLEGSTEAFFGQGTRLTVV.

This clone was detected a few times. This chain connects TRBV7-9 to TRBJ2-1; 8 bases match TRBD2. The CDR3 consists of 15 residues. CDR1 SEHNR and CDR2 FQNEAQ come from the germline V gene (reference sequence). Germline trimming cut 5 bases from V and 6 bases from J; bases unmatched to any gene: 9. In DNA, the CDR3 is TGTGCCAGCAGCCCCCTAGGGCGGGGGGCCAATGAGCAGTTCTTC. It specifies CASSPLGRGANEQFF. Based on the CDR3 plus reference TRBV7-9 and TRBJ2-1, the full variable domain is DTGVSQNPRHKITKRGQNVTFRCDPISEHNRLYWYRQTLGQGPEFLTYFQNEAQLEKSRLLSDRFSAERPKGSFSTLEIQRTEQGDSAMYLCASSPLGRGANEQFFGPGTRLTVL.

The chain uses TRBV7-6 and TRBJ1-1, with TRBD1 matching 7 bases. Trimming removed 5 bases from V and 3 bases from J; junction bases left unmatched: 6. The CDR3 runs 14 residues. Germline V gene sequence: CDR1 SGHVS, CDR2 FNYEAQ. CDR3 residues: CASSPGQAHTEAFF. The CDR3 DNA is TGTGCCAGCAGCCCCGGACAGGCCCACACTGAAGCTTTCTTT. The entire variable domain, with the rest obtained from reference TRBV7-6 and TRBJ1-1, is as follows: GAGVSQSPRYKVTKRGQDVALRCDPISGHVSLYWYRQALGQGPEFLTYFNYEAQQDKSGLPNDRFSAERPEGSISTLTIQRTEQRDSAMYRCASSPGQAHTEAFFGQGTRLTVV.

The chain couples TRBV9 to TRBJ2-7, with TRBD1 as a possible D gene (5 bases). Germline V gives CDR1 SGDLS, CDR2 YYNGEE. The CDR3 sequence is 16 residues long. Trimming removed 3 bases at V and 3 bases at J, with 19 bases between. As DNA, the CDR3 is TGTGCCAGCAGCGCACACGACAGCCCCTGGGACTACGAGCAGTACTTC. Protein sequence: CASSAHDSPWDYEQYF. Full variable domain (remainder filled in from reference TRBV9 and TRBJ2-7): DSGVTQTPKHLITATGQRVTLRCSPRSGDLSVYWYQQSLDQGLQFLIQYYNGEERAKGNILERFSAQQFPDLHSELNLSSLELGDSALYFCASSAHDSPWDYEQYFGPGTRLTVT.

This clone qualifies as medium-sized. This rearrangement joins TRBV18 to TRBJ2-3, with D possibly TRBD2 on 5 matching bases. Trimming stripped 8 bases from V and 4 bases from J, with 13 bases between. The CDR3 contains 13 residues. Germline values: CDR1 KGHSH, CDR2 LQKENI. The CDR3 sequence: CASNSVRADTQYF. The CDR3 region has the DNA TGTGCCAGCAATTCAGTGCGGGCAGATACGCAGTATTTT. Looking up the rest from reference TRBV18 and TRBJ2-3 gives the full variable domain: NAGVMQNPRHLVRRRGQEARLRCSPMKGHSHVYWYRQLPEEGLKFMVYLQKENIIDESGMPKERFSAEFPKEGPSILRIQQVVRGDSAAYFCASNSVRADTQYFGPGTRLTVL.

CDR3 in amino acids: CATSNMNTEAFF. DNA of the CDR3: TGTGCCACTTCCAACATGAACACTGAAGCTTTCTTT. The chain carries TRBV28 and TRBJ1-1; D is ambiguous. V was pared by 10 bases and J by 0 bases, with 9 bases between. CDR1 MDHEN and CDR2 SYDVKM come from the germline V gene. This CDR3 is 12 amino acids long.

V usage is TRBV27 and J usage is TRBJ2-1, with 9 bases lining up with TRBD2. Germline CDR1 reads MNHEY; CDR2 reads SMNVEV (reference sequence). V was pared by 7 bases and J by 1 base, with 8 bases of the junction left unmatched. This CDR3 is built from 16 residues. The CDR3 bases are TGTGCCAGCACCCCGATAGCGGGAGCTTCCTACAATGAGCAGTTCTTC. This encodes CASTPIAGASYNEQFF.

The chain is built from TRBV6-1 and TRBJ1-5; the match to TRBD1 covers 10 bases. With 4 bases clipped from V and 7 bases from J, the junction kept 7 bases outside the gene matches. Germline V lookup: CDR1 MNHNS, CDR2 SASEGT. This CDR3 comprises 15 residues. CDR3 region: CASSATGTGDQPQHF. The CDR3 DNA follows: TGTGCCAGCAGTGCGACCGGGACAGGGGACCAGCCCCAGCATTTT.

This clone was observed a few times. The rearrangement uses TRBV27 and TRBJ2-1; 10 bases match TRBD2. The CDR3 spans 15 residues. Germline V gene sequence: CDR1 MNHEY, CDR2 SMNVEV (reference sequence). Trimming took 3 bases from V and 9 from J; bases not matched to a gene: 8. The CDR3 nucleotides read TGTGCCAGCAGTTTTTCAGCGGGGGGGGTAAGTGAGCAGTTCTTC. It translates to CASSFSAGGVSEQFF.

In its sample, this clone was seen a few times. The rearrangement uses TRBV5-6 and TRBJ2-4; 7 nucleotides agree with TRBD2. Germline V gene data show CDR1 as SGHDT and CDR2 as YYEEEE. The CDR3 extends over 16 amino acids. The ends lost 4 bases at V and 0 bases at J; junction bases unmatched: 7. This CDR3 is CASSAGGRGAKNIQYF. In nucleotides, the CDR3 is TGTGCCAGCAGCGCCGGGGGGAGGGGAGCCAAAAACATTCAGTACTTC. Full variable domain (rest looked up from reference TRBV5-6 and TRBJ2-4): DAGVTQSPTHLIKTRGQQVTLRCSPKSGHDTVSWYQQALGQGPQFIFQYYEEEERQRGNFPDRFSGHQFPNYSSELNVNALLLGDSALYLCASSAGGRGAKNIQYFGAGTRLSVL.

This chain connects TRBV28 to TRBJ2-2; TRBD1 agrees at 7 bases. The CDR3 is made up of 15 amino acids. Trimming removed 5 bases from V and 6 bases from J; junction bases left unmatched: 9. Per the germline V gene, CDR1 is MDHEN and CDR2 is SYDVKM. This CDR3 is CASSPPRDSPGELFF. The CDR3 DNA reads as TGTGCCAGCAGTCCGCCCCGGGACAGCCCCGGGGAGCTGTTTTTT.

This clone was seen a few times. The rearrangement uses TRBV4-3 and TRBJ2-1, with TRBD1 as a possible D gene (5 bases). In germline, CDR1 is LGHNA, CDR2 YSLEER. The V end lost 1 base, the J end lost 1 base, and 8 bases lay between the germline ends. This CDR3 region has 15 residues. CDR3 bases: TGCGCCAGCAGCCAAGTGCAGGGTTCCTACAATGAGCAGTTCTTC. Protein product: CASSQVQGSYNEQFF.

The chain carries TRBV11-2 and TRBJ1-1; D ambiguous. Looked up from germline, CDR1 is SGHAT and CDR2 is FQNNGV. The CDR3 covers 14 residues. Trimming stripped 5 bases from V and 3 bases from J, with 13 bases between. In DNA form, the CDR3 reads TGTGCCAGCAGCCCCCGCCCAACGGACACTGAAGCTTTCTTT. This sequence encodes CASSPRPTDTEAFF.

This clone is termed medium-sized. The chain recombines TRBV5-1 with TRBJ1-5; TRBD1 matches 10 bases. The CDR3 is made up of 14 amino acids. Germline loops: CDR1 SGHRS, CDR2 YFSETQ. Trimming at V came to 5 bases and at J to 4 bases, leaving 3 bases not matched to a gene. As DNA, the CDR3 is TGCGCCAGCAGTTGGGGACAGGGGAATCAGCCCCAGCATTTT. Protein sequence: CASSWGQGNQPQHF. Combining the CDR3 with reference TRBV5-1 and TRBJ1-5 gives the whole variable domain KAGVTQTPRYLIKTRGQQVTLSCSPISGHRSVSWYQQTPGQGLQFLFEYFSETQRNKGNFPGRFSGRQFSNSRSEMNVSTLELGDSALYLCASSWGQGNQPQHFGDGTRLSIL.

This clone was recorded only once. The chain employs TRBV30 and TRBJ2-3; 11 bases match TRBD2. The CDR3 covers 14 residues. Germline V gene lookup returns CDR1 GTSNPN and CDR2 SVGIG (reference sequence). V lost 2 bases to trimming and J lost 4 bases; unmatched junction nucleotides: 2. The CDR3 DNA follows: TGTGCCTGGAGTCCGGGACTAGCGGCAGATACGCAGTATTTT. The encoded protein is CAWSPGLAADTQYF.

V is TRBV10-3 and J is TRBJ1-1, with D hard to call. CDR1 is ENHRY and CDR2 is SYGVKD in the germline V gene. V lost 5 bases and J 1 base, leaving 11 bases between the germline ends. This CDR3 has 14 amino acids. CDR3 sequence (DNA): TGTGCCATCAGTCTAGGTTCGGAGAACACTGAAGCTTTCTTT. Translated: CAISLGSENTEAFF.

This chain's CDR3 is CASSRPGGAGGTSQETQYF. CDR3 sequence (DNA): TGTGCCAGCAGCCGTCCAGGGGGTGCGGGGGGGACTAGCCAAGAGACCCAGTACTTC. The rearrangement joins TRBV5-4 to TRBJ2-5, with 9 bases lining up with TRBD2. This CDR3 is built from 19 residues. CDR1 is SGHNT and CDR2 is YYREEE in the germline V gene (reference sequence). V was pared by 4 bases and J by 1 base, with 17 bases of the junction left unmatched. Full variable domain (outside the CDR3, taken from reference TRBV5-4 and TRBJ2-5): ETGVTQSPTHLIKTRGQQVTLRCSSQSGHNTVSWYQQALGQGPQFIFQYYREEENGRGNFPPRFSGLQFPNYSSELNVNALELDDSALYLCASSRPGGAGGTSQETQYFGPGTRLLVL.

The J gene is TRBJ2-2, the V gene TRBV5-4, with D possibly TRBD2 on 6 matching bases. The CDR3 spans 15 residues. Trimming took off 3 bases at V and 0 bases at J, with 9 bases between the two ends. Germline V gene sequence: CDR1 SGHNT, CDR2 YYREEE (reference sequence). The CDR3 protein is CASSSGTSNTGELFF. The CDR3 DNA reads TGTGCCAGCAGCTCCGGGACTTCGAACACCGGGGAGCTGTTTTTT.

There are a few counts of this clone. The CDR3 nucleotides read TGTGCCAGCTCACCCGGACAGGGGGCTACTGAAGCTTTCTTT. Its translation is CASSPGQGATEAFF. V usage is TRBV18 and J usage is TRBJ1-1; 11 bases fit TRBD1. The CDR3 length is 14 residues. V gave up 3 bases and J gave up 5 bases; unmatched junction bases: 2. Germline assignment: CDR1 KGHSH and CDR2 LQKENI.

This clone was seen only a few times. The chain uses TRBV19 and TRBJ1-4; a possible D gene is TRBD1 (6 bases). This CDR3 is 15 amino acids long. Germline V gives CDR1 LNHDA, CDR2 SQIVND (reference sequence). V shed 5 bases and J shed 0 bases, with 10 bases lying between them. CDR3 nucleotide sequence: TGTGCCAGTAGTTCCGGACAGACAACTAATGAAAAACTGTTTTTT. This sequence encodes CASSSGQTTNEKLFF.

This clone was recorded a few times. V is TRBV6-5 and J is TRBJ2-3, with 11 bases aligning to TRBD2. V was clipped by 5 bases and J by 3 bases; unmatched bases: 4. The V gene's germline CDR1 is MNHEY and CDR2 SVGAGI. This CDR3 is 15 amino acids long. Here the CDR3 reads CASSVLAGETDTQYF. As DNA, the CDR3 is TGTGCCAGCAGTGTACTAGCGGGAGAAACAGATACGCAGTATTTT.

V usage is TRBV11-3 and J usage is TRBJ2-7, with D possibly TRBD2 on 6 matching bases. CDR1 SGHNT and CDR2 YENEEA come from the germline V gene. The CDR3 extends over 13 amino acids. The V and J ends lost 8 bases and 3 bases respectively, with 14 bases between them. For the CDR3, the DNA is TGTGCCAGCGTAGCGGCGGATATCTACGAGCAGTACTTC. Encoded protein: CASVAADIYEQYF.

The V call is TRBV6-6, the J call TRBJ2-3; D ambiguous. Between the trimmed V and J ends, which lost 1 base and 1 base, there was a span of 6 bases. Germline V gives CDR1 MNHNY, CDR2 SVGAGI (reference sequence). This CDR3 has 14 residues. CDR3 protein: CASSYLQGTDTQYF. The CDR3 DNA sequence: TGTGCCAGCAGTTACTTGCAGGGCACAGATACGCAGTATTTT.

The V call is TRBV18, the J call TRBJ1-1; 8 nucleotides line up with TRBD1. This CDR3 comprises 15 residues. Trimming took 4 bases from V and 12 from J; bases not matched to a gene: 16. Per germline, CDR1 KGHSH and CDR2 LQKENI. CDR3 nucleotides: TGTGCCAGCTCACTTGGACAGGGTACACTCGGGGTAACTTTCTTT. This gives the protein CASSLGQGTLGVTFF. The whole variable domain, filled in from reference TRBV18 and TRBJ1-1, reads NAGVMQNPRHLVRRRGQEARLRCSPMKGHSHVYWYRQLPEEGLKFMVYLQKENIIDESGMPKERFSAEFPKEGPSILRIQQVVRGDSAAYFCASSLGQGTLGVTFFGQGTRLTVV.

By share, this clone ranks as medium-sized (0.01 to 0.1%). The gene calls are TRBV19 and TRBJ1-5; possibly TRBD1 for D (6 bases). V lost 1 base to trimming and J lost 8 bases, with 9 bases between them. The CDR3 loop spans 13 amino acids. Per germline, CDR1 LNHDA and CDR2 SQIVND (reference sequence). In nucleotides, the CDR3 is TGTGCCAGTAGTATAGCGGACAGTGAGCCCCAGCATTTT. Translation: CASSIADSEPQHF. The whole variable domain, remainder taken from reference TRBV19 and TRBJ1-5, is DGGITQSPKYLFRKEGQNVTLSCEQNLNHDAMYWYRQDPGQGLRLIYYSQIVNDFQKGDIAEGYSVSREKKESFPLTVTSAQKNPTAFYLCASSIADSEPQHFGDGTRLSIL.

The gene calls are TRBV5-6 and TRBJ2-6, with 8 bases fitting TRBD2. This CDR3 region has 18 residues. Germline V gene data show CDR1 as SGHDT and CDR2 as YYEEEE. The V and J ends lost 4 bases and 0 bases, in that order; junction bases with no gene match: 9. This CDR3 reads CASSSPGGANSGANVLTF. CDR3 bases: TGTGCCAGCAGCAGTCCGGGAGGGGCTAACTCTGGGGCCAACGTCCTGACTTTC.

The chain combines TRBV5-1 with TRBJ1-2, with 9 bases identical to TRBD1. The length of the CDR3 is 13 residues. CDR1 SGHRS and CDR2 YFSETQ come from the germline V gene. V was pared by 3 bases and J by 3 bases, with 0 bases of the junction left unmatched. The CDR3 DNA is TGCGCCAGCAGCTGGACAGGGGACTATGGCTACACCTTC. Translated, it gives CASSWTGDYGYTF.

This clone came up a few times. The V and J genes are TRBV7-9 and TRBJ1-1, with 9 positions matching TRBD1. Looked up from germline, CDR1 is SEHNR and CDR2 is FQNEAQ (reference sequence). The CDR3 is 16 residues long. The J segment lost 3 bases and the V segment lost 6 bases, leaving 11 bases of the junction unmatched. The CDR3 loop is CASSPDGTGSHTEAFF. CDR3 in DNA: TGTGCCAGCAGTCCCGACGGGACAGGGTCCCACACTGAAGCTTTCTTT.